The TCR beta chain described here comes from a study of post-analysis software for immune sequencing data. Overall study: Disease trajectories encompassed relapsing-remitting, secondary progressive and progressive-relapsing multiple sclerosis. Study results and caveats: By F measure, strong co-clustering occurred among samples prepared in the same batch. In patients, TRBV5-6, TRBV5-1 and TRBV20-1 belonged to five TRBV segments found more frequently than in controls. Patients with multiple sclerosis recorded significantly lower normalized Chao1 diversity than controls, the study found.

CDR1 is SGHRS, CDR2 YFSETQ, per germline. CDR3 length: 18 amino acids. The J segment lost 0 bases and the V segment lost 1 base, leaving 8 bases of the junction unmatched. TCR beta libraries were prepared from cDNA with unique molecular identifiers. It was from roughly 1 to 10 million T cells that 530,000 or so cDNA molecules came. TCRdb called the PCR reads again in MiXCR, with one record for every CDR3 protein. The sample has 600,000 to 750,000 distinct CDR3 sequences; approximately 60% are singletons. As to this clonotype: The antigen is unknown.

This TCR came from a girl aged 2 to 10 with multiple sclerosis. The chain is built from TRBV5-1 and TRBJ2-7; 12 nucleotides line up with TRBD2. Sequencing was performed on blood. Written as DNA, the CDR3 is TGCGCCAGCAGCTTGAGGGGGACTAGCGGGTACAGCTCCTACGAGCAGTACTTC. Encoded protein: CASSLRGTSGYSSYEQYF.